The 30 T cell receptor beta chains in this list originate from one sample, sequenced in a study of Ad26.COV2.S vaccination and SARS-CoV-2 variants (dated by TCRdb to about 2021). The treatment or condition label for this specimen denotes: roughly 18 received Ad26.COV2.S at low or high dose, single or two shots; about 5 received placebo; per-sample allocation not given. For vaccine and placebo recipients, repertoires were sequenced using samples collected on day 63 after the first injection. To prepare the library, the immunoSEQ multiplex PCR assay was applied. In its TCRdb copy, this immuneACCESS table keeps in-frame sequences only and misses some clones. Where compared with another copy, unresolved V genes explain less than half of these, and the others have no known cause. This sample comprises a few hundred thousand clones, 90% of them detected only once. The ten largest clones take up 10% to 15% of the sample.

This specimen was peripheral blood, taken in a trial of Ad26.COV2.S vaccine versus placebo. These TCRs come from a person between 18 and 65 years old who received the Ad26.COV2.S COVID-19 vaccine or a placebo.

This chain links TRBV9 with TRBJ2-3; no definite D call. The V end was cut by 4 bases, the J end by 4 bases, with 19 bases between. The CDR3 has 16 residues. Germline V CDR1 and CDR2: SGDLS, YYNGEE. CDR3 nucleotides: TGTGCCAGCAGCCCACATAACCCCTCCAGACCAGATACGCAGTATTTT. Amino acid sequence: CASSPHNPSRPDTQYF. The whole variable domain, filled in from reference TRBV9 and TRBJ2-3, reads DSGVTQTPKHLITATGQRVTLRCSPRSGDLSVYWYQQSLDQGLQFLIQYYNGEERAKGNILERFSAQQFPDLHSELNLSSLELGDSALYFCASSPHNPSRPDTQYFGPGTRLTVL.

The chain combines TRBV19 with TRBJ1-1; D not resolved. The CDR3 sequence is 13 residues long. V lost 3 bases, J lost 2 bases, and 7 bases lay in between. Germline-derived CDR1 and CDR2 are LNHDA and SQIVND (reference sequence). The CDR3 here is CASSMVDNTEAFF. Here the CDR3 DNA reads TGTGCCAGTAGTATGGTGGACAACACTGAAGCTTTCTTT.

The chain combines TRBV7-3 with TRBJ2-2; tentatively, D is TRBD2 (6 bases). Trimming shortened V by 5 bases and J by 2 bases, and 18 bases separated the two germline ends. Germline lookup yields CDR1 SGHTA and CDR2 FQGTGA. This CDR3 contains 17 residues. CDR3 sequence (DNA): TGTGCCAGCAGCCCCACTAGCCTTTTCCCTAACACCGGGGAGCTGTTTTTT. The encoded protein is CASSPTSLFPNTGELFF. Full variable domain (missing parts from reference TRBV7-3 and TRBJ2-2): GAGVSQTPSNKVTEKGKYVELRCDPISGHTALYWYRQSLGQGPEFLIYFQGTGAADDSGLPNDRFFAVRPEGSVSTLKIQRTERGDSAVYLCASSPTSLFPNTGELFFGEGSRLTVL.

The J gene is TRBJ2-5, the V gene TRBV19; 9 positions match TRBD2. Germline V gene sequence: CDR1 LNHDA, CDR2 SQIVND (reference sequence). The CDR3 totals 15 residues. The trim removed 3 bases at V and 4 bases at J, leaving 6 bases unmatched. The CDR3 bases are TGTGCCAGTAGTATTGTAGCGGGAGAACGAGAGACCCAGTACTTC. It translates to CASSIVAGERETQYF.

The rearrangement uses TRBV5-1 and TRBJ1-6; 7 nucleotides match TRBD1. V was clipped by 0 bases and J by 13 bases; unmatched bases: 7. Germline CDR1 SGHRS, CDR2 YFSETQ. This CDR3 spans 14 amino acids. The CDR3 sequence is CASSLDRGQDPLHF. The CDR3 region has the DNA TGCGCCAGCAGCTTGGACAGGGGCCAAGACCCCCTCCACTTT.

This clone was picked up one time. The gene calls are TRBV20-1 and TRBJ1-6, with a weak D call TRBD1 (5 bases). V lost 3 bases to trimming and J lost 7 bases, with 10 bases between them. The CDR3 runs 13 residues. From germline, CDR1 is DFQATT and CDR2 SNEGSKA (reference sequence). CDR3 in amino acids: CSASTGPNSPLHF. The CDR3 DNA reads as TGCAGTGCTAGTACAGGTCCGAATTCACCCCTCCACTTT.

The chain couples TRBV13 to TRBJ1-6, with D perhaps matching TRBD1 (5 bases). The V gene lost 3 bases and the J gene lost 7 bases, with 10 bases spanning the gap. Germline V gene data show CDR1 as PRHDT and CDR2 as FYEKMQ (reference sequence). The length of the CDR3 is 14 residues. The CDR3 loop is CASSFGGENSPLHF. The CDR3 nucleotides are TGTGCCAGCAGCTTTGGGGGGGAAAATTCACCCCTCCACTTT.

The chain links TRBV11-2 to TRBJ1-6; no clear D gene. The CDR3 runs to 11 residues. Trimming took 4 bases from V and 10 from J, leaving 5 bases between them. In germline, CDR1 is SGHAT, CDR2 FQNNGV. CDR3 nucleotides: TGTGCCAGCAGCTCAGGATCACCCCTCCACTTT. This translates into CASSSGSPLHF.

V and J are TRBV11-3 and TRBJ2-3, with no clear D. Germline lookup yields CDR1 SGHNT and CDR2 YENEEA. The V end was cut by 3 bases, the J end by 4 bases, with 8 bases between. There are 13 residues in the CDR3. This CDR3 is CASSFRWSDTQYF. DNA for the CDR3: TGTGCCAGCAGCTTCCGTTGGTCAGATACGCAGTATTTT. Drawing the rest from reference TRBV11-3 and TRBJ2-3, the complete variable domain is EAGVVQSPRYKIIEKKQPVAFWCNPISGHNTLYWYLQNLGQGPELLIRYENEEAVDDSQLPKDRFSAERLKGVDSTLKIQPAELGDSAVYLCASSFRWSDTQYFGPGTRLTVL.

The genes are TRBV27 and TRBJ2-3; D assignment may be TRBD1 or TRBD2 (5 bases each). Germline lookup yields CDR1 MNHEY and CDR2 SMNVEV (reference sequence). V was cut by 5 bases and J by 7 bases, with 19 bases left in between. The CDR3 is made up of 15 amino acids. CDR3 sequence (DNA): TGTGCCAGCAGTCCATCAATCCCGGGACCCCATACGCAGTATTTT. It encodes CASSPSIPGPHTQYF.

The chain joins TRBV5-5 to TRBJ2-1; D may be TRBD1 (5 bases). The germline V gene encodes CDR1 SGHKS and CDR2 YYEKEE (reference sequence). This CDR3 contains 13 residues. The germline V and J ends were trimmed by 3 bases and 4 bases, with 8 bases remaining between them. The DNA of the CDR3 is TGTGCCAGCAGCTGGGGCCCGTACAATGAGCAGTTCTTC. Translating gives CASSWGPYNEQFF.

The CDR3 bases are TGTGCTAGTGGCCTGAGTCCGAACACTGAAGCTTTCTTT. Its translation is CASGLSPNTEAFF. J is TRBJ1-1 and V is TRBV12-5; D is unresolved. Germline V CDR1 and CDR2: LGHNT, FRNRAP. Trimming stripped 6 bases from V and 1 base from J, with 9 bases between. The CDR3 length is 13 residues.

The genes are TRBV5-4 and TRBJ2-1, with 9 bases identical to TRBD2. V gave up 4 bases and J gave up 2 bases; unmatched junction bases: 10. This CDR3 has 17 amino acids. Germline V gives CDR1 SGHNT, CDR2 YYREEE (reference sequence). The CDR3 nucleotides read TGTGCCAGCAGCCTCAACGGCGGGGGGGCAACCTACAATGAGCAGTTCTTC. Protein product: CASSLNGGGATYNEQFF.

The sample holds a few counts of this clone. This chain joins TRBV27 and TRBJ1-1, with D perhaps TRBD1 (5 bases). The CDR3 has 13 residues. Germline CDR1 is MNHEY and CDR2 is SMNVEV (reference sequence). Trimming removed 8 bases at V and 8 bases at J, with 18 bases between. The chain's CDR3 is CASGMLGPGEAFF. The DNA of the CDR3 is TGTGCCAGCGGTATGTTGGGGCCAGGGGAAGCTTTCTTT.

CDR3 sequence: CASSFSGTSGPDTQYF. The CDR3 DNA follows: TGTGCCAGCAGTTTCTCCGGGACTAGCGGGCCAGATACGCAGTATTTT. This chain joins TRBV6-5 and TRBJ2-3, with 12 bases fitting TRBD2. Germline trimming cut 4 bases from V and 4 bases from J; bases unmatched to any gene: 6. Looked up from germline, CDR1 is MNHEY and CDR2 is SVGAGI. This CDR3 has 16 amino acids.

The chain couples TRBV5-8 to TRBJ1-1, with D hard to call. Germline V lookup: CDR1 SGHTS, CDR2 YDEGEE. The CDR3 spans 14 residues. Trimming removed 6 bases from V and 0 bases from J, with 12 bases in between. CDR3 region: CASNPTGMNTEAFF. CDR3 DNA: TGTGCCAGCAACCCGACGGGGATGAACACTGAAGCTTTCTTT.

The genes are TRBV6-5 and TRBJ1-2; D is unclear. In germline, CDR1 is MNHEY, CDR2 SVGAGI. Trimming removed 0 bases at V and 2 bases at J, with 13 bases between. The CDR3 loop spans 16 amino acids. This chain's CDR3 is CASSYSNPTGNYGYTF. The CDR3 nucleotides read TGTGCCAGCAGTTACTCGAACCCAACGGGGAACTATGGCTACACCTTC.

The rearrangement joins TRBV5-4 to TRBJ2-5, with a possible D match to TRBD2 (6 bases). Germline V lookup: CDR1 SGHNT, CDR2 YYREEE (reference sequence). Trimming pared 1 base from V and 4 bases from J, leaving 8 bases between. The CDR3 contains 13 residues. CDR3 sequence reads: CASSLKGLETQYF. DNA of the CDR3: TGTGCCAGCAGCTTGAAGGGACTAGAGACCCAGTACTTC.

V gene TRBV30 combines with J gene TRBJ2-5, with 11 bases matching TRBD2. V was clipped by 4 bases and J by 0 bases; unmatched bases: 7. Germline loops: CDR1 GTSNPN, CDR2 SVGIG (reference sequence). This CDR3 has 16 residues. CDR3 in amino acids: CAWNSGRAAYQETQYF. The CDR3 region has the DNA TGTGCCTGGAATAGCGGGAGGGCGGCGTACCAAGAGACCCAGTACTTC.

The chain carries TRBV5-6 and TRBJ2-2; no clear D gene. The CDR3 loop spans 16 amino acids. Per germline, CDR1 SGHDT and CDR2 YYEEEE. Trimming cost V 2 bases and J 1 base, with 12 bases left between them. CDR3 protein: CASSLVGRKNTGELFF. The CDR3 nucleotides are TGTGCCAGCAGCTTAGTTGGACGGAAGAACACCGGGGAGCTGTTTTTT.

The rearrangement uses TRBV7-9 and TRBJ2-1; 10 bases are shared with TRBD2. This CDR3 contains 16 residues. The junction had 3 bases not matched to a gene; V was cut back by 0 bases and J by 4 bases. The germline gives CDR1 SEHNR, CDR2 FQNEAQ (reference sequence). CDR3 residues: CASSLAGTSVYNEQFF. CDR3 bases: TGTGCCAGCAGCTTAGCCGGGACTAGCGTTTACAATGAGCAGTTCTTC.

V usage is TRBV7-9 and J usage is TRBJ2-1; tentatively, D is TRBD1 (6 bases). This CDR3 is built from 15 residues. CDR1 and CDR2 from the germline V gene are SEHNR and FQNEAQ (reference sequence). V lost 4 bases and J lost 2, with 12 bases in between. CDR3 in DNA: TGTGCCAGCAGCTACACCGGACAGACCTACAATGAGCAGTTCTTC. It encodes CASSYTGQTYNEQFF.

The chain couples TRBV4-3 to TRBJ1-6; TRBD1 agrees at 7 bases. The germline V gene encodes CDR1 LGHNA and CDR2 YSLEER. V was pared by 8 bases and J by 7 bases, with 8 bases of the junction left unmatched. The CDR3 runs to 14 residues. The CDR3 loop is CASRTGAGNSPLHF. The CDR3, as DNA: TGCGCCAGCCGGACAGGTGCTGGGAATTCACCCCTCCACTTT.

V is TRBV6-5 and J is TRBJ2-2; 13 nucleotides agree with TRBD2. Unmatched junction bases numbered 2, after V lost 6 bases and J lost 4 bases. From germline, CDR1 is MNHEY and CDR2 SVGAGI. The CDR3 is made up of 15 amino acids. CDR3 sequence reads: CASRWTSGSTGELFF. CDR3 in DNA: TGTGCCAGCAGATGGACTAGCGGGAGCACCGGGGAGCTGTTTTTT.

The chain recombines TRBV2 with TRBJ2-1; D might be TRBD2 (6 bases). Trimming took 6 bases from V and 1 from J, leaving 10 bases between them. The CDR3 loop spans 14 amino acids. Per the germline V gene, CDR1 is SNHLY and CDR2 is FYNNEI. CDR3 region: CASRGDSSYNEQFF. The DNA of the CDR3 is TGTGCCAGCAGAGGGGACTCTTCCTACAATGAGCAGTTCTTC.

The chain employs TRBV5-1 and TRBJ2-3; the D gene is possibly TRBD2 (6 bases). The CDR3 is 16 residues long. Trimming took 4 bases from V and 2 from J, leaving 17 bases between them. Germline V lookup: CDR1 SGHRS, CDR2 YFSETQ. In DNA, the CDR3 is TGCGCCAGCAGCGGCCGGGACTCTCCTCCCACAGATACGCAGTATTTT. Translated, it gives CASSGRDSPPTDTQYF.

The chain combines TRBV19 with TRBJ2-1; 8 bases are shared with TRBD1. From germline, CDR1 is LNHDA and CDR2 SQIVND (reference sequence). V lost 4 bases, J lost 13 bases, and 9 bases stayed unmatched. CDR3 length equals 13 residues. CDR3 nucleotides: TGTGCCAGTAGTACCCAACCGACAGGGGAACAGTTCTTC. This codes for CASSTQPTGEQFF.

The J gene is TRBJ2-3, the V gene TRBV13; no reliable D call. The CDR3 extends over 14 amino acids. From germline, CDR1 is PRHDT and CDR2 FYEKMQ (reference sequence). The V gene lost 3 bases and the J gene lost 3 bases, with 10 bases spanning the gap. The CDR3 coding sequence is TGTGCCAGCAGCTTTCTTGGGCTTACAGATACGCAGTATTTT. It yields the protein CASSFLGLTDTQYF. The variable domain in full, with the rest retrieved from reference TRBV13 and TRBJ2-3, is AAGVIQSPRHLIKEKRETATLKCYPIPRHDTVYWYQQGPGQDPQFLISFYEKMQSDKGSIPDRFSAQQFSDYHSELNMSSLELGDSALYFCASSFLGLTDTQYFGPGTRLTVL.

The genes are TRBV5-5 and TRBJ1-6, with a possible D match to TRBD1 (6 bases). The ends were cut back, 4 bases at V and 8 bases at J, with 10 bases in the middle. There are 13 residues in the CDR3. CDR1 is SGHKS, CDR2 YYEKEE, per germline (reference sequence). The CDR3, as DNA: TGTGCCAGCAGCACAAAGGGGGATTCACCCCTCCACTTT. It is translated as CASSTKGDSPLHF.

There are a few counts of this clone. The rearrangement uses TRBV7-9 and TRBJ1-1; possible D gene TRBD1, 5 bases. Deletions cut 5 bases from V and 4 bases from J, with 17 bases between. CDR3 length: 15 amino acids. Germline lookup yields CDR1 SEHNR and CDR2 FQNEAQ (reference sequence). The CDR3: CASSPVGGRGTEAFF. In nucleotides, the CDR3 is TGTGCCAGCAGCCCCGTGGGAGGAAGGGGCACTGAAGCTTTCTTT.